This T cell receptor beta chain stems from a study of blood T cells in healthy people across ages. Points from the study as a whole: Naive CD4+ cells and diversity were both higher in long-lived donors than in aged donors.

Germline V gives CDR1 MNHNY, CDR2 SVGAGI (reference sequence). Trimming left V 0 bases short and J 6 bases short, with 14 bases between. The CDR3 totals 15 residues. The study drew donors from healthy Caucasian individuals in Russia aged about 6 to 95. This clonotype was seen a few times. What it binds is unknown. A second PCR, run for about 7 to 11 cycles, used a sample-barcoded 5' primer plus a J-beta primer mix. A template-switch adaptor containing 12 random nucleotides labeled each cDNA molecule. Via MiXCR, TCRdb re-called the 5' RACE reads, giving one row per CDR3 protein. The table includes 450,000 to 700,000 distinct CDR3 sequences, approximately 27% detected once.

Sequenced material: blood. The rearrangement uses TRBV6-6 and TRBJ1-2; unclear D gene. The sequence came from a woman in her 70s in good health. The CDR3 bases are TGTGCCAGCAGTTACTCAAGAACCCTGGGAAATGGCTACACCTTC. Its translation: CASSYSRTLGNGYTF.